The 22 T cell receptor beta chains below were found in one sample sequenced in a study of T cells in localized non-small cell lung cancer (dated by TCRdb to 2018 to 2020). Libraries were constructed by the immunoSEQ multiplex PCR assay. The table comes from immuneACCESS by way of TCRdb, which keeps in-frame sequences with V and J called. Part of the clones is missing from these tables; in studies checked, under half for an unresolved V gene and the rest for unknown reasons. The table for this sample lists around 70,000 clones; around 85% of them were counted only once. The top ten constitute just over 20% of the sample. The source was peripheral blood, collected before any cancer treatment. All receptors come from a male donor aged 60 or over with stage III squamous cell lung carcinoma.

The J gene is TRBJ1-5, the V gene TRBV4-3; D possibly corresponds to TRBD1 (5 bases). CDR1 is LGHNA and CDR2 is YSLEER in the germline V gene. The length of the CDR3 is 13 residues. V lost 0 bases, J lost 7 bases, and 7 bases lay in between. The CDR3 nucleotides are TGCGCCAGCAGCCAAGATCGGGACCAGCCCCAGCATTTT. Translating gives CASSQDRDQPQHF.

The CDR3 loop reads CASSGEAADTQYF. The CDR3 region has the DNA TGTGCCAGCAGTGGGGAGGCGGCAGATACGCAGTATTTT. This chain connects TRBV6-1 to TRBJ2-3; D possibly corresponds to TRBD2 (6 bases). V shed 4 bases and J shed 4 bases, with 9 bases lying between them. Germline values: CDR1 MNHNS, CDR2 SASEGT. This CDR3 region has 13 residues.

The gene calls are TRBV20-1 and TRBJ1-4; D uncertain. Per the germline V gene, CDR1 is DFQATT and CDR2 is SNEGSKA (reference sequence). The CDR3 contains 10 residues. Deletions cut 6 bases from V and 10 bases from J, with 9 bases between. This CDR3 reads CSAREGKLFF. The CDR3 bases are TGCAGTGCCCGAGAGGGAAAACTGTTTTTT.

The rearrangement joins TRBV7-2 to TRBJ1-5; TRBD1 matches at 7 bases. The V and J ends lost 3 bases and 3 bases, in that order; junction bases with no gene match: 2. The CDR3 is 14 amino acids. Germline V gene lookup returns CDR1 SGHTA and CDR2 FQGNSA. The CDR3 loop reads CASSLTGFNQPQHF. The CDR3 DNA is TGTGCCAGCAGCTTGACAGGGTTCAATCAGCCCCAGCATTTT. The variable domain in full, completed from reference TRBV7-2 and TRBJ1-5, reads GAGVSQSPSNKVTEKGKDVELRCDPISGHTALYWYRQSLGQGLEFLIYFQGNSAPDKSGLPSDRFSAERTGGSVSTLTIQRTQQEDSAVYLCASSLTGFNQPQHFGDGTRLSIL.

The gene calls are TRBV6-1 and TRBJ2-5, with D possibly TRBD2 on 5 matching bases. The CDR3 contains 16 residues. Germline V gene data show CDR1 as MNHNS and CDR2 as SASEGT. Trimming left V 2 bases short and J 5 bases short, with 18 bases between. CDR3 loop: CASSEFHNPTGETQYF. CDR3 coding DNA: TGTGCCAGCAGTGAATTTCACAACCCCACGGGGGAGACCCAGTACTTC.

CDR3 region: CASSLGTGGYSNQPQHF. The DNA of the CDR3 is TGTGCCAGCAGCTTGGGGACAGGGGGTTATAGCAATCAGCCCCAGCATTTT. The chain links TRBV7-2 to TRBJ1-5, with 11 bases lining up with TRBD1. Germline V CDR1 and CDR2: SGHTA, FQGNSA. The J segment lost 0 bases and the V segment lost 3 bases, leaving 4 bases of the junction unmatched. The CDR3 runs 17 residues. Based on the CDR3 plus reference TRBV7-2 and TRBJ1-5, the full variable domain is GAGVSQSPSNKVTEKGKDVELRCDPISGHTALYWYRQSLGQGLEFLIYFQGNSAPDKSGLPSDRFSAERTGGSVSTLTIQRTQQEDSAVYLCASSLGTGGYSNQPQHFGDGTRLSIL.

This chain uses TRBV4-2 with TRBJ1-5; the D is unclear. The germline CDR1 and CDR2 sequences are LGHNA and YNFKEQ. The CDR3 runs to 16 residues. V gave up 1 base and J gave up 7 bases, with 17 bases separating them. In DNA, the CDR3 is TGTGCCAGCAGCCAAGGGGGTGGAGCGACGGGCCAGCCCCAGCATTTT. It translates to CASSQGGGATGQPQHF.

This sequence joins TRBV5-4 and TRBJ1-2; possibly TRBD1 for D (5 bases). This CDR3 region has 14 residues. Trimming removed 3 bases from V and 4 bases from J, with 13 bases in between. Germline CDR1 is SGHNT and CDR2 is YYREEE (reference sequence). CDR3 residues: CASSSGAEVYGYTF. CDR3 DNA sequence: TGTGCCAGCAGCTCCGGGGCGGAAGTCTATGGCTACACCTTC.

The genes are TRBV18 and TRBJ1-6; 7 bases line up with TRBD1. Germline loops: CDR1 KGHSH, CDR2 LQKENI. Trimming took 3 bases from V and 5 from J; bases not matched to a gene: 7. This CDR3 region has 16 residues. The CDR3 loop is CASSPKTGTDNSPLHF. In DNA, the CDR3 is TGTGCCAGCTCACCCAAAACTGGGACAGATAATTCACCCCTCCACTTT.

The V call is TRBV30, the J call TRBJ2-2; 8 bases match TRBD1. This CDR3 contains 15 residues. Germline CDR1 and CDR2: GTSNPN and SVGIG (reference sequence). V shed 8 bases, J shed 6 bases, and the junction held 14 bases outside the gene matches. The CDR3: CAGTKDREVPGELFF. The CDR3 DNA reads TGTGCCGGAACCAAGGACAGGGAGGTCCCCGGGGAGCTGTTTTTT. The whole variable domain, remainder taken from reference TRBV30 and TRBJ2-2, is SQTIHQWPATLVQPVGSPLSLECTVEGTSNPNLYWYRQAAGRGLQLLFYSVGIGQISSEVPQNLSASRPQDRQFILSSKKLLLSDSGFYLCAGTKDREVPGELFFGEGSRLTVL.

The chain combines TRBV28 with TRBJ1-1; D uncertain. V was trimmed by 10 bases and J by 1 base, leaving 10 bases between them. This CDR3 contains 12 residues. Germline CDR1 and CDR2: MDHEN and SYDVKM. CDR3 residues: CATKLPNTEAFF. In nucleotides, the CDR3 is TGTGCCACAAAATTACCGAACACTGAAGCTTTCTTT.

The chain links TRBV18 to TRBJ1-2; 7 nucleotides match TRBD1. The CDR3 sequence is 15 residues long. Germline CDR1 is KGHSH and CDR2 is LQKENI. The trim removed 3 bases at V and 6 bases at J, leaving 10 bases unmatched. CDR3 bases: TGTGCCAGCTCACCCCGACAGGGACCTCCGGATGGCTACACCTTC. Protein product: CASSPRQGPPDGYTF.

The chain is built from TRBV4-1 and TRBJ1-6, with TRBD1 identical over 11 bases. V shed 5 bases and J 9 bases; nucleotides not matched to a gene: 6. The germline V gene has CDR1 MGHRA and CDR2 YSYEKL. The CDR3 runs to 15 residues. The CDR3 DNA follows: TGCGCCAGCAGCATGGGACAGGGGGTCAGTTCACCCCTCCACTTT. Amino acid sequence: CASSMGQGVSSPLHF.

The DNA of the CDR3 is TGTGCCTCTAGCTTGCAAGGGGCACATGGCTACACCTTC. Translated: CASSLQGAHGYTF. This chain uses TRBV5-4 with TRBJ1-2, with D possibly being TRBD1 (5 bases). In germline, CDR1 is SGHNT, CDR2 YYREEE (reference sequence). The V end lost 10 bases, the J end lost 6 bases, and 19 bases lay between the germline ends. The length of the CDR3 is 13 residues. Together with reference TRBV5-4 and TRBJ1-2, the CDR3 gives the full variable domain: ETGVTQSPTHLIKTRGQQVTLRCSSQSGHNTVSWYQQALGQGPQFIFQYYREEENGRGNFPPRFSGLQFPNYSSELNVNALELDDSALYLCASSLQGAHGYTFGSGTRLTVV.

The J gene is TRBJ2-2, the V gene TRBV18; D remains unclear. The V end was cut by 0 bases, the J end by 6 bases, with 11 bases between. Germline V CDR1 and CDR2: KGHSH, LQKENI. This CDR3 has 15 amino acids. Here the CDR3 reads CASSPPPGGSGELFF. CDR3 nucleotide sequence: TGTGCCAGCTCACCACCCCCGGGCGGATCCGGGGAGCTGTTTTTT.

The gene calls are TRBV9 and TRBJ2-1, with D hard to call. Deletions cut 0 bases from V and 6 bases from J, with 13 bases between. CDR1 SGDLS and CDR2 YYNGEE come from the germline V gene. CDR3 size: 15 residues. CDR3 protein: CASSVEGSVGNEQFF. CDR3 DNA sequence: TGTGCCAGCAGCGTAGAGGGCTCCGTCGGCAATGAGCAGTTCTTC.

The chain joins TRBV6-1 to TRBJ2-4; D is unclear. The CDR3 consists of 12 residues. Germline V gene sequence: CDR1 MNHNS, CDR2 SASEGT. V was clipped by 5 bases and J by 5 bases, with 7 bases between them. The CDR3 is CASSKTENIQYF. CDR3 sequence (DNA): TGTGCCAGCAGTAAGACCGAAAACATTCAGTACTTC.

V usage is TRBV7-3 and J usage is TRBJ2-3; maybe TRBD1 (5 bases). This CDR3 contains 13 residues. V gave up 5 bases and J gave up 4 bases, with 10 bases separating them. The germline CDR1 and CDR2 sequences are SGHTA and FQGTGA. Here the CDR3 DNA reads TGTGCCAGCAGCCCAGGGTTATCAGATACGCAGTATTTT. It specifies CASSPGLSDTQYF.

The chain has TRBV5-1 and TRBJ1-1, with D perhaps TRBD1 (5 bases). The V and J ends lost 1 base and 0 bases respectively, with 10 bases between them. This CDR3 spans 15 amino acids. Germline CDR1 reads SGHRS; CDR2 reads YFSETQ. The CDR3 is CASSLRGTMNTEAFF. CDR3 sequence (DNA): TGCGCCAGCAGCTTGAGAGGGACTATGAACACTGAAGCTTTCTTT.

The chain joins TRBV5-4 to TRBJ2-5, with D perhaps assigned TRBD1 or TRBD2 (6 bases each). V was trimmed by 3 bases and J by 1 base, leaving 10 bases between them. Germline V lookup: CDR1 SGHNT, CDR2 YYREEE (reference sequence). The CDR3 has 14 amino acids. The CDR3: CASSWGRGQETQYF. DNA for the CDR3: TGTGCCAGCAGCTGGGGGCGGGGCCAAGAGACCCAGTACTTC.

CDR3 protein: CASSLTGTSGGLDTQYF. CDR3 in DNA: TGTGCCAGCAGCTTAACCGGGACTAGCGGGGGGCTCGATACGCAGTATTTT. This chain links TRBV7-2 with TRBJ2-3; TRBD2 aligns across 15 bases. V shed 2 bases, J shed 6 bases, and the junction held 6 bases outside the gene matches. Germline V CDR1 and CDR2: SGHTA, FQGNSA. The CDR3 has 17 residues.

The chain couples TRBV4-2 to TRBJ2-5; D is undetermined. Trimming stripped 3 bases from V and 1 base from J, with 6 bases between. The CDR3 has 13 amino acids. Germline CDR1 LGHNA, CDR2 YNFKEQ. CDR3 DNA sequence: TGTGCCAGCAGCCAGTCCCTCCAAGAGACCCAGTACTTC. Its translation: CASSQSLQETQYF.